This T cell receptor (beta chain) was recorded in a study of chemoradiotherapy in HPV16-positive cancers. The repertoire was sequenced with immunoSEQ multiplex PCR; TCRdb's copy has only in-frame clones and lacks some. The repertoire holds about 36,000 clones, with over 80% as singletons. The sequence was collected from a human donor with HPV-associated anogenital cancer. The sequences come from blood, collected from a patient who underwent chemoradiotherapy.

CDR3 protein: CAWSVSGIGSYTF. DNA of the CDR3: TGTGCCTGGAGTGTATCAGGGATCGGGAGCTACACCTTC. The chain carries TRBV30 and TRBJ1-2, with a possible D match to TRBD1 (5 bases). The CDR3 totals 13 residues. The germline gives CDR1 GTSNPN, CDR2 SVGIG (reference sequence). V lost 0 bases, J lost 9 bases, and 14 bases lay in between. Drawing the rest from reference TRBV30 and TRBJ1-2, the complete variable domain is SQTIHQWPATLVQPVGSPLSLECTVEGTSNPNLYWYRQAAGRGLQLLFYSVGIGQISSEVPQNLSASRPQDRQFILSSKKLLLSDSGFYLCAWSVSGIGSYTFGSGTRLTVV.